The 8 T cell receptor beta chains in this list originate from one sample, sequenced in a study of cytomegalovirus exposure and HLA in healthy donors. Use of 60 Vbeta and 13 Jbeta primers characterized the PCR. Clones were sequenced by immunoSEQ multiplex PCR, and TCRdb holds only the in-frame ones, with some missing. The repertoire holds more than 140,000 clones, with 75% to 80% as singletons. Sequencing used PBMCs. All receptors derive from a male donor in good health and CMV-seronegative.

The genes are TRBV6-5 and TRBJ1-1; D possibly corresponds to TRBD1 (6 bases). With 0 bases removed from V and 8 bases from J, the gap between germline ends came to 10 bases. Germline CDR1 is MNHEY and CDR2 is SVGAGI. The CDR3 is 13 residues long. CDR3 sequence: CASSYSRGGEAFF. The CDR3 DNA is TGTGCCAGCAGTTACTCGAGGGGGGGGGAAGCTTTCTTT.

This chain connects TRBV18 to TRBJ2-7; 7 nucleotides align to TRBD1. The CDR3 sequence is 17 residues long. The V segment lost 5 bases and the J segment 2 bases; nucleotides outside the gene matches: 15. The germline V gene encodes CDR1 KGHSH and CDR2 LQKENI. CDR3 coding DNA: TGTGCCAGCTCATCTTACCTCAGTGGACAGGATGCCTACGAGCAGTACTTC. It translates to CASSSYLSGQDAYEQYF.

The CDR3 DNA follows: TGTGCCACCAGCAGAGAGCTAGCGGGAGTCAGGGAGACCCAGTACTTC. Protein product: CATSRELAGVRETQYF. The V gene is TRBV15, the J gene TRBJ2-5; 10 nucleotides line up with TRBD2. Germline-derived CDR1 and CDR2 are LNHNV and YYDKDF (reference sequence). The junction had 6 bases not matched to a gene; V was cut back by 0 bases and J by 5 bases. CDR3 size: 16 residues.

For the CDR3, the DNA is TGCGCCAGCAGCGCCAGGGGCAGCTCTGGAAACACCATATATTTT. The encoded protein is CASSARGSSGNTIYF. The genes are TRBV4-1 and TRBJ1-3, with D tentatively TRBD1 (6 bases). Germline values: CDR1 MGHRA, CDR2 YSYEKL. This CDR3 contains 15 residues. Deletions cut 5 bases from V and 0 bases from J, with 11 bases between.

This clone was recorded once. The chain combines TRBV6-6 with TRBJ1-1; a possible D gene is TRBD1 (6 bases). This CDR3 has 15 residues. V was trimmed by 2 bases and J by 5 bases, leaving 15 bases between them. Germline CDR1 is MNHNY and CDR2 is SVGAGI (reference sequence). CDR3 nucleotide sequence: TGTGCCAGCAGTTACGGTCCGGGACAAGGGACTGAAGCTTTCTTT. As protein: CASSYGPGQGTEAFF.

This clone has a single count. The chain has TRBV7-2 and TRBJ1-1; TRBD1 matches 7 bases. The CDR3 length is 14 residues. Germline CDR1 is SGHTA and CDR2 is FQGNSA. Germline trimming cut 5 bases from V and 5 bases from J; bases unmatched to any gene: 8. The CDR3 loop reads CASSQQGYATEAFF. CDR3 DNA sequence: TGTGCCAGCAGCCAACAGGGGTATGCGACTGAAGCTTTCTTT.

The V call is TRBV6-5, the J call TRBJ1-1; D possibly corresponds to TRBD1 (6 bases). Germline loops: CDR1 MNHEY, CDR2 SVGAGI. The length of the CDR3 is 15 residues. V was clipped by 0 bases and J by 5 bases, with 13 bases between them. The CDR3 DNA follows: TGTGCCAGCAGTTACTCGAAACAGGGCAGGACTGAAGCTTTCTTT. Encoded protein: CASSYSKQGRTEAFF.

The chain employs TRBV5-1 and TRBJ1-4, with D unclear. V was cut by 0 bases and J by 0 bases, with 9 bases left in between. The CDR3 covers 16 residues. CDR1 is SGHRS, CDR2 YFSETQ, per germline. CDR3 sequence (DNA): TGCGCCAGCAGCTTGGATCCGGGATCAACTAATGAAAAACTGTTTTTT. Translating it yields CASSLDPGSTNEKLFF.